This T cell receptor beta chain was recovered during a study of T-cell memory formation after mild COVID-19. Findings and limits, study-wide: Clones contracting over day 15 to 85 were CD4/CD8 balanced, with later expanders leaning CD4+. Among CD4+ contracting clones, most were CM and EM, and CD8+ ones EMRA.

TCRdb reprocessed the 5' RACE reads with MiXCR, giving one entry per CDR3 protein. The sample has about 210,000 distinct CDR3 sequences, around 25% seen once. A word on this clonotype: As yet, its antigen is unknown.

CDR3 length equals 15 residues. CDR1 is LGHNT and CDR2 is FRNRAP in the germline V gene. Trimming removed 0 bases from V and 9 bases from J, with 17 bases in between. This TCR was recovered from an adult woman who had mild COVID-19 (a few samples of this study predate the infection). Cell type and time point are not known. The chain is built from TRBV12-5 and TRBJ1-2; D is uncertain. Sequenced sample: PBMCs or a T cell subset sorted from them (not recorded which). The CDR3 sequence is CASGLVGPPGVSYTF. CDR3 nucleotide sequence: TGTGCTAGTGGTTTGGTAGGACCACCAGGTGTGAGCTACACCTTC.